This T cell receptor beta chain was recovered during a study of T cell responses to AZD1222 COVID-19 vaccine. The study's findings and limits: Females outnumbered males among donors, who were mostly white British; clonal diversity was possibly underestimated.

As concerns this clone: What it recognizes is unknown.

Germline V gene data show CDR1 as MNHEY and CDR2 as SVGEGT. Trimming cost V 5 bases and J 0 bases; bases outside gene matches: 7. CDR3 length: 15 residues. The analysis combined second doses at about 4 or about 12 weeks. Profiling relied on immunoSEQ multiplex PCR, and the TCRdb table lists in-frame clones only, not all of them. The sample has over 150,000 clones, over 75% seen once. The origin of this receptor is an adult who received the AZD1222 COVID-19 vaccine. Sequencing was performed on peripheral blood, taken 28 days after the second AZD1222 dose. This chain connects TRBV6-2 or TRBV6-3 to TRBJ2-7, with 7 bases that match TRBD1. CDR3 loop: CASSDLQGHSYEQYF. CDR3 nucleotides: TGTGCCAGCAGTGATTTACAGGGGCACTCCTACGAGCAGTACTTC.